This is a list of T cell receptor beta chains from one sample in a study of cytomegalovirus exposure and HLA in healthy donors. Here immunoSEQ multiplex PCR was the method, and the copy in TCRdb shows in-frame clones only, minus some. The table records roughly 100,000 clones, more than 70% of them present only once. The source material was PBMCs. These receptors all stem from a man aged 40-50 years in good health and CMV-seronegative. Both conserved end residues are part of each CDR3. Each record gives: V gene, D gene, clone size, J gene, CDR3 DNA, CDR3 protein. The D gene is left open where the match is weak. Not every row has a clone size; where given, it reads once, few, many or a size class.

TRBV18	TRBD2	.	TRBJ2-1	TGTGCCAGCTCACCCCCCCCACTAGCGCACTCCTACAATGAGCAGTTCTTC	CASSPPPLAHSYNEQFF
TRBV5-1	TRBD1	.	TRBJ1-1	TGCGCCAGCAGCACCGGGACAGGGTCGACTGAAGCTTTCTTT	CASSTGTGSTEAFF
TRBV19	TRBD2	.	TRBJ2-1	TGTGCCAGTAGTATAAACCCCAGCGGGGGTGGTAATGAGCAGTTCTTC	CASSINPSGGGNEQFF
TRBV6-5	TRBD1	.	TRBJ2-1	TGTGCCACCTCGGCCCCGACAGGGATTAATGAGCAGTTCTTC	CATSAPTGINEQFF
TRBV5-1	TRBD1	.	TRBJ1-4	TGCGCCAGCAGCTTGGCACAGGGGGCAGGGGAAAAACTGTTTTTT	CASSLAQGAGEKLFF
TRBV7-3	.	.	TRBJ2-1	TGTGCCAGCAGCCAGCAAGGGAGTCTCGATGAGCAGTTCTTC	CASSQQGSLDEQFF
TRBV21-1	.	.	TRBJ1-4	TGTGCCAGCAGCTCAAGGGGGGGACAGGGTGATGAAAAACTGTTTTTT	CASSSRGGQGDEKLFF
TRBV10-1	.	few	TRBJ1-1	TGCGCCAGCAGTGAGAGGGGTAGTGGAACTGAAGCTTTCTTT	CASSERGSGTEAFF
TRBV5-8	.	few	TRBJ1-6	TGTGCCAGCAGCCTACGAAACAATTCACCCCTCCACTTT	CASSLRNNSPLHF
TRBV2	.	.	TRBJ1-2	TGTGCCAGCAGTAGGATGGGGGCGCGGCGAGGCTACACCTTC	CASSRMGARRGYTF
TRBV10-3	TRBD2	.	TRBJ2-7	TGTGCCACTGCTGGGTGGAGCGGGGGGGCGGATGAGCAGTACTTC	CATAGWSGGADEQYF
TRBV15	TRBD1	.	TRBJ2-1	TGTGCCACCAGCACTTCAGGGGGTTTGGTTGAGCAGTTCTTC	CATSTSGGLVEQFF
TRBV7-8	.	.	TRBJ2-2	TGTGCCAGCAGCTTAGTGTTAGGTGCGGATTACACCGGGGAGCTGTTTTTT	CASSLVLGADYTGELFF
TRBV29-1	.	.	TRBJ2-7	TGCAGCGTTCCCAACGAGCAGTACTTC	CSVPNEQYF
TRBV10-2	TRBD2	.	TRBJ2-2	TGCGCCAGCAGTCGGAACGGGGGGGACACCGGGGAGCTGTTTTTT	CASSRNGGDTGELFF
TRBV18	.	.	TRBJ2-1	TGTGCCAGCTCACCACAGGCAGGGAAAAATGAGCAGTTCTTC	CASSPQAGKNEQFF
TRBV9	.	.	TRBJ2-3	TGTGCCAGCAGCGTCGCTGCGGGGTGGACAGATACGCAGTATTTT	CASSVAAGWTDTQYF
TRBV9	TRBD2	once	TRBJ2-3	TGTGCCAGCAGCGTAGGACTAGCGGGACCCACAGATAGGCAGTATTTT	CASSVGLAGPTDRQYF
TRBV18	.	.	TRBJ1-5	TGTGCCAGCTCACAACAGGGTAGCAATCAGCCCCAGCATTTT	CASSQQGSNQPQHF
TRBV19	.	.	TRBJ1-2	TGTGCCAGTAGTAGGAGAGACGGGAACTATGGCTACACCTTC	CASSRRDGNYGYTF
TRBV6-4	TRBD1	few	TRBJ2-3	TGTGCCAGCAGTGACTCGGGACAGATCACAGATACGCAGTATTTT	CASSDSGQITDTQYF
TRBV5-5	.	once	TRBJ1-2	TGTGCCAGCAGCTTTACTGCCGGGACAAACTATGGCTACACCTTC	CASSFTAGTNYGYTF
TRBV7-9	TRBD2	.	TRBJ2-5	TGTGCCAGCAGCTTAGGTTATTTAGCGGGGATTGGAGAGACCCAGTACTTC	CASSLGYLAGIGETQYF
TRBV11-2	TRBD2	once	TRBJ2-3	TGTGCCAGCAGCTTAGCCCGACTAGCGGGGGTAGATACGCAGTATTTT	CASSLARLAGVDTQYF
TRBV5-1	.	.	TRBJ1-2	TGCGCCAACAACCCCCGGCGCGGGGTCGACTCCTACTATGGCTACACCTTC	CANNPRRGVDSYYGYTF
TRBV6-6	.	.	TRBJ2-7	TGTGCCAGCAGTTACGGCCCGTCGTTGGAGCAGTACTTC	CASSYGPSLEQYF
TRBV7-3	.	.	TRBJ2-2	TGTGCCAGCAGCTTTACAGGGTCAGGGGTCGGGGAGCTGTTTTTT	CASSFTGSGVGELFF
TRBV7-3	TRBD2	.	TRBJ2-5	TGTGCCAGCAGCTTAGCGGGGGGGCCGTTGGTGACCCAGTACTTC	CASSLAGGPLVTQYF
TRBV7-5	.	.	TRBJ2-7	TGTGTCAGAAGCTTAGGGGCGGGGGGGCCGTCTCAGTACGAGCAGTACTTC	CVRSLGAGGPSQYEQYF
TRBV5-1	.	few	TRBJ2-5	TGCGCCAGCAGCCCGGGTCCCGGAAAACAAGAGACCCAGTACTTC	CASSPGPGKQETQYF
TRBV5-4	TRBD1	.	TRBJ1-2	TGTGCCAGCAGCCCTCGACAGGGAAGCGGGTATGGCTACACCTTC	CASSPRQGSGYGYTF
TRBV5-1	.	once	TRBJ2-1	TGCGCCAGCAGCTTGGGACTAGAAAGCAATGAGCAGTTCTTC	CASSLGLESNEQFF
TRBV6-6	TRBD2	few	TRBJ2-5	TGTGCCAGCAGTTCTAGCGGGGGTTGGAGGGAGACCCAGTACTTC	CASSSSGGWRETQYF
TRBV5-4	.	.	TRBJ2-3	TGTGCCAGCAGCTTGGACCAGCGTCGCCCAGATACGCAGTATTTT	CASSLDQRRPDTQYF
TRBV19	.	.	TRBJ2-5	TGTGCCAGTTCGGACGGAGGGAAGACCCAGTACTTC	CASSDGGKTQYF
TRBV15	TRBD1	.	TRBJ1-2	TGTACCACCAGCAGTGACAGGGTTCGGGGCTACACCTTC	CTTSSDRVRGYTF
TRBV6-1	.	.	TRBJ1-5	TGTGCCAGCAACCAGGGGATGGGCAATCAGCCCCAGCATTTT	CASNQGMGNQPQHF
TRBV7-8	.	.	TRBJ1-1	TGTGCCAGCAGCTTAATGAGCGACTCCATGAACACTGAAGCTTTCTTT	CASSLMSDSMNTEAFF
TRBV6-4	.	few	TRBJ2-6	TGTGCCAGCAGTGACTCGACAGGTGGGGCCAACGTCCTGACTTTC	CASSDSTGGANVLTF
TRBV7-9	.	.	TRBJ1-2	TGTGCCAGCAGACCGGACAGTAACTATGGCTACACCTTC	CASRPDSNYGYTF
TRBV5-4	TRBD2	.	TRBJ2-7	TGTGCCAGCAGCGTTTACGGGGGGGGTCGCTACGAGCAGTACTTC	CASSVYGGGRYEQYF
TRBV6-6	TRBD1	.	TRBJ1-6	TGTGCCAGCAGTACTACCGGGACAGGGGAAATCTCCCTCCACTTT	CASSTTGTGEISLHF
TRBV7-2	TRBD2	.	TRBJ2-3	TGTGCCAGCAGCTTCGGGACTACCACGGGAGATACGCAGTATTTT	CASSFGTTTGDTQYF
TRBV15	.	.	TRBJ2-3	TGTGCCACCAGCAGAGATGTAAGCACAGATACGCAGTATTTT	CATSRDVSTDTQYF
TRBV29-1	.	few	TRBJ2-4	TGCAGCGGACAGATAGCCAAAAACATTCAGTACTTC	CSGQIAKNIQYF
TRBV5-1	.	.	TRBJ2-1	TGCGCCAGCAGCAATGCCGGCAGGGGTGGGAATGAGCAGTTCTTC	CASSNAGRGGNEQFF
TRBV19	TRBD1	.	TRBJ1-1	TGTGCCAGTAGTAGAGACAGGGGTGGCACTGAAGCTTTCTTT	CASSRDRGGTEAFF
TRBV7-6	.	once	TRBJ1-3	TGTGCCAGCAGCTTAGGTGCTCTAGGAAACACCATATATTTT	CASSLGALGNTIYF
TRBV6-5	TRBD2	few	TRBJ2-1	TGTGCCAGCAGGGAGAGCGGGGGGGCCTTTAATGAGCAGTTCTTC	CASRESGGAFNEQFF
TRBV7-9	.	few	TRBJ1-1	TGTGCCAGCAGCCCCCAAAAATGGAACACTGAAGCTTTCTTT	CASSPQKWNTEAFF
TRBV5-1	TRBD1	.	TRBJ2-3	TGCGCCAGCAGCTTGGGGACAGGGGGACCAGATACGCAGTATTTT	CASSLGTGGPDTQYF
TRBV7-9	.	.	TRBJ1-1	TGTGCCAGCAGCTACACCGGACAGATGAACACTGAAGCTTTCTTT	CASSYTGQMNTEAFF
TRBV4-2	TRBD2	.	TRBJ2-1	TGTGCCAGCAGCCCCACCCCAGTATCTAGCGGGGGGGCGGGCAATGAGCAGTTCTTC	CASSPTPVSSGGAGNEQFF